These 11 T cell receptor beta chains were all obtained from the same sample, sequenced in a study of shared clonotypes between healthy human individuals. Profiled with immunoSEQ multiplex PCR; TCRdb holds only in-frame clones, not every one. The table shows about 480,000 clones, with about 79% occurring only once. The sample comprised PBMCs. The receptor source for this set is a woman in her thirties or forties in good health. Some clones in this sample may be carry-over from other donors' samples.

This clone was detected a few times. The V gene is TRBV18, the J gene TRBJ2-7; TRBD2 agrees at 8 bases. The germline CDR1 and CDR2 sequences are KGHSH and LQKENI. CDR3 size: 15 residues. The ends lost 4 bases at V and 3 bases at J; junction bases unmatched: 8. Here the CDR3 DNA reads TGTGCCAGCTCACGCTCGGGACTAGGGAACTACGAGCAGTACTTC. Translated, it gives CASSRSGLGNYEQYF.

J is TRBJ1-6 and V is TRBV30, with 7 bases matching TRBD1. With 2 bases clipped from V and 0 bases from J, the junction kept 4 bases outside the gene matches. The V gene's germline CDR1 is GTSNPN and CDR2 SVGIG (reference sequence). The CDR3 totals 16 residues. CDR3: CAWSWDRSSYNSPLHF. CDR3 DNA: TGTGCCTGGAGTTGGGACAGAAGCTCCTATAATTCACCCCTCCACTTT.

This sequence joins TRBV29-1 and TRBJ2-7, with D possibly being TRBD1 (6 bases). Germline CDR1 SQVTM, CDR2 ANQGSEA. The CDR3 totals 13 residues. V dropped 7 bases and J dropped 3 bases, with 16 bases sitting between them. In DNA, the CDR3 is TGCAGCGCACTGACAGGCCCGGTCTACGAGCAGTACTTC. Protein product: CSALTGPVYEQYF.

V usage is TRBV5-1 and J usage is TRBJ2-3, with 8 bases fitting TRBD1. CDR3 length: 16 residues. The V and J ends lost 2 bases and 0 bases, in that order; junction bases with no gene match: 5. Looked up from germline, CDR1 is SGHRS and CDR2 is YFSETQ. The CDR3 reads CASSLQGGDSTDTQYF. The CDR3 DNA sequence: TGCGCCAGCAGCTTACAGGGGGGAGATAGCACAGATACGCAGTATTTT.

The chain joins TRBV4-1 to TRBJ2-7; tentatively, D is TRBD2 (7 bases). Looked up from germline, CDR1 is MGHRA and CDR2 is YSYEKL. The V gene lost 4 bases and the J gene lost 4 bases, with 23 bases spanning the gap. The CDR3 runs 17 residues. CDR3 in amino acids: CASSLRHEEGGAYEQYF. Here the CDR3 DNA reads TGCGCCAGCAGCCTACGACATGAGGAAGGGGGGGCTTACGAGCAGTACTTC.

Concerning this clone: Since a much larger clone is just one base distant, this may be a read error. The sample has other DNA sequences that encode this CDR3 too. The rearrangement links TRBV18 to TRBJ2-3; D is unresolved. V was trimmed by 0 bases and J by 0 bases, leaving 1 base between them. In germline, CDR1 is KGHSH, CDR2 LQKENI. CDR3 size: 13 residues. CDR3 sequence: CASSPPSTDTQYF. The CDR3 DNA sequence: TGTGCCAGCTCACCACCTAGCACAGATACGCAGTATTTT.

The chain joins TRBV7-3 to TRBJ2-1, with D hard to call. CDR3 size: 13 residues. From germline, CDR1 is SGHTA and CDR2 FQGTGA. V shed 5 bases and J shed 4 bases, with 9 bases lying between them. The CDR3 spells CASSPDRYNEQFF. CDR3 nucleotides: TGTGCCAGCAGCCCGGACCGATACAATGAGCAGTTCTTC.

The V and J genes are TRBV5-6 and TRBJ2-7; 13 bases map to TRBD2. The CDR3 is 18 residues long. Trimming removed 0 bases from V and 2 bases from J; junction bases left unmatched: 8. Germline CDR1 and CDR2: SGHDT and YYEEEE. This chain's CDR3 is CASSLGGTSGITTYEQYF. The CDR3, as DNA: TGTGCCAGCAGCTTGGGGGGGACTAGCGGGATCACGACCTACGAGCAGTACTTC.

This clone came up once. V usage is TRBV9 and J usage is TRBJ2-3; maybe TRBD1 (6 bases). Germline loops: CDR1 SGDLS, CDR2 YYNGEE. Trimming cost V 6 bases and J 2 bases, with 13 bases left between them. The CDR3 has 14 amino acids. Written as DNA, the CDR3 is TGTGCCAGCACCGCGACAGGCCACACAGATACGCAGTATTTT. This translates into CASTATGHTDTQYF.

This clone came up once. V usage is TRBV5-4 and J usage is TRBJ2-1; D perhaps matches TRBD2 (5 bases). This CDR3 contains 16 residues. V was shortened by 0 bases and J by 7 bases, with 17 bases between the two germline ends. The germline CDR1 and CDR2 sequences are SGHNT and YYREEE (reference sequence). CDR3 DNA sequence: TGTGCCAGCAGCTTGGGCGGGCGGCCCGGGGAGAATGAGCAGTTCTTC. The encoded protein is CASSLGGRPGENEQFF.

This chain uses TRBV5-1 with TRBJ1-2, with 8 bases matching TRBD1. After removal of 4 bases from V and 6 bases from J, the junction contained 14 bases not matched to a gene. This CDR3 comprises 16 residues. The germline V gene has CDR1 SGHRS and CDR2 YFSETQ. CDR3 sequence (DNA): TGCGCCAGCAGCCCTCAGGGGGCTCCCGGAGTTGATGGCTACACCTTC. Amino acids: CASSPQGAPGVDGYTF.